The sequence of this T cell receptor beta chain was determined in a study of T cell changes during pregnancy in multiple sclerosis. The CDR3 covers 14 residues. Germline loops: CDR1 LNHDA, CDR2 SQIVND (reference sequence). The ends lost 5 bases at V and 3 bases at J; junction bases unmatched: 4. TCRdb's table, derived via immunoSEQ multiplex PCR, lists solely in-frame clones and lacks some. The sample holds 50,000 to 65,000 clones, 90% seen once. This clone was counted once. The specimen comprised peripheral blood, sampled in the third trimester of pregnancy. This sequence joins TRBV19 and TRBJ1-5; TRBD1 aligns across 7 bases. The clonotype comes from a female donor in good health, enrolled as a control in a pregnancy study. The CDR3 loop reads CASSPGQVNQPQHF. The CDR3 DNA is TGTGCCAGTAGTCCCGGACAGGTCAATCAGCCCCAGCATTTT.